This T cell receptor beta chain appears in the sequencing data of a study of blood T cell repertoires in COVID-19. As processed by the authors: Estimation of nucleated cell counts was performed using reference gene primer amplification. Method: immunoSEQ multiplex PCR; TCRdb's copy keeps in-frame clones and lacks some. D and trimming come from the DNA, and the V and J calls and clone size come from that table. The table shows 63,000 or so clones, with about 81% occurring only once. This CDR3 has 15 residues. Germline-derived CDR1 and CDR2 are MNHEY and SVGAGI. V shed 6 bases and J shed 2 bases, with 15 bases lying between them.

The chain uses TRBV6-5 and TRBJ2-3, with a possible D match to TRBD2 (7 bases). The specimen sequenced was peripheral blood. This TCR derives from a human donor in a cohort sampled during active COVID-19. CDR3 in amino acids: CASRTNGGLTDTQYF. CDR3 DNA: TGTGCCAGCAGAACCAACGGGGGGCTCACAGATACGCAGTATTTT.